A selection of T cell receptor beta chains follows, all from one sample in a study of T-cell reconstitution after alpha-beta-depleted transplantation in children. Each CDR3 protein is one row after TCRdb ran MiXCR on the PCR reads. Among fewer than 550,000 distinct CDR3 sequences, 15% to 20% were seen once, and the ten largest hold less than 30%. The starting material was PBMCs, mostly from graft donor cells, obtained 360 days after TCRalphabeta/CD19-depleted stem cell transplant. The source is a boy under two years old who had a stem cell transplant for Wiskott-Aldrich syndrome, so the T cells may come from the graft donor. The CDR3 runs from the conserved cysteine through the conserved F or W. A D gene is named only where the DNA matches it firmly. Clone size is not always given. Where it is, it says once, few, many or a class for expanded clones.

CDR3nt: TGCAGTGCTAGTCAGGGGTCCAATGAGCAGTTCTTC; CDR3aa: CSASQGSNEQFF; j_gene: TRBJ2-1; abundance: -; d_gene: -; len: 12; v_gene: TRBV20-1
CDR3nt: TGTGCCATCAGTGGCGTGCCCGGGACAGGGGGCCCAGATACGCAGTATTTT; CDR3aa: CAISGVPGTGGPDTQYF; j_gene: TRBJ2-3; abundance: -; d_gene: TRBD1; len: 17; v_gene: TRBV10-3
CDR3nt: TGTGCCAGCACGGGGGGGGCCCGAAGCACAGATACGCAGTATTTT; CDR3aa: CASTGGARSTDTQYF; j_gene: TRBJ2-3; abundance: -; d_gene: TRBD2; len: 15; v_gene: TRBV12-3/TRBV12-4
CDR3nt: TGTGCCAGCAGTGAGGACAGATCTAATGAAAAACTGTTTTTT; CDR3aa: CASSEDRSNEKLFF; j_gene: TRBJ1-4; abundance: -; d_gene: -; len: 14; v_gene: TRBV2
CDR3nt: TGCGCCAGCAGCGCCGGGACAGACTACAATGAGCAGTTCTTC; CDR3aa: CASSAGTDYNEQFF; j_gene: TRBJ2-1; abundance: -; d_gene: TRBD1; len: 14; v_gene: TRBV5-1
CDR3nt: TGCAGCGTTGGAGCGGGAGTATCGGATACGCAGTATTTT; CDR3aa: CSVGAGVSDTQYF; j_gene: TRBJ2-3; abundance: few; d_gene: TRBD2; len: 13; v_gene: TRBV29-1
CDR3nt: TGTGCCAGCAGGCGTCTTGGCGAGGGAACGGGCTACGAGCAGTACTTC; CDR3aa: CASRRLGEGTGYEQYF; j_gene: TRBJ2-7; abundance: few; d_gene: -; len: 16; v_gene: TRBV6-2/TRBV6-3
CDR3nt: TGCAGTGCCCTAGGCCTAGTTTACCAAGAGACCCAGTACTTC; CDR3aa: CSALGLVYQETQYF; j_gene: TRBJ2-5; abundance: -; d_gene: -; len: 14; v_gene: TRBV20-1
CDR3nt: TGTGCCAGCAGCTTGGAACCGGGGACCCAGTACTTC; CDR3aa: CASSLEPGTQYF; j_gene: TRBJ2-5; abundance: -; d_gene: -; len: 12; v_gene: TRBV5-4
CDR3nt: TGTGCCAGCAGCCCCAAAGCGGGGGGGAGGAACGAGCAGTACTTC; CDR3aa: CASSPKAGGRNEQYF; j_gene: TRBJ2-7; abundance: few; d_gene: TRBD2; len: 15; v_gene: TRBV11-2
CDR3nt: TGCGCCAGCAGCTTGAATCTAGCAGAGACCCAGTACTTC; CDR3aa: CASSLNLAETQYF; j_gene: TRBJ2-5; abundance: few; d_gene: -; len: 13; v_gene: TRBV5-1
CDR3nt: TGTGCCAGTACTGGGTGGGCTAGCGGCCCAACCAAAAACATTCAGTACTTC; CDR3aa: CASTGWASGPTKNIQYF; j_gene: TRBJ2-4; abundance: -; d_gene: TRBD2; len: 17; v_gene: TRBV6-2/TRBV6-3
CDR3nt: TGTGCCACCGCGGGTCTGGCGAACACCGGGGAGCTGTTTTTT; CDR3aa: CATAGLANTGELFF; j_gene: TRBJ2-2; abundance: -; d_gene: -; len: 14; v_gene: TRBV24-1
CDR3nt: TGCAGTGCTAGACCCGGACAGGGAGAAAATTCACCCCTCCACTTT; CDR3aa: CSARPGQGENSPLHF; j_gene: TRBJ1-6; abundance: -; d_gene: TRBD1; len: 15; v_gene: TRBV20-1
CDR3nt: TGTGCCAGCAGCTTTCGGGACCGCAGCTCCTATAATTCACCCCTCCACTTT; CDR3aa: CASSFRDRSSYNSPLHF; j_gene: TRBJ1-6; abundance: -; d_gene: -; len: 17; v_gene: TRBV5-6
CDR3nt: TGTGCCAGCAGCCTATCTACCACAGTGGACGCCCCGCAGTATTTT; CDR3aa: CASSLSTTVDAPQYF; j_gene: TRBJ2-3; abundance: -; d_gene: -; len: 15; v_gene: TRBV7-2
CDR3nt: TGTGCCAGCAGCTTGCCGGGGTTCTATGGCTACACCTTC; CDR3aa: CASSLPGFYGYTF; j_gene: TRBJ1-2; abundance: -; d_gene: -; len: 13; v_gene: TRBV7-2
CDR3nt: TGTGCCAGCAGCCCGAGGGGTGGGCCCCTCGGCGAGCAGTACTTC; CDR3aa: CASSPRGGPLGEQYF; j_gene: TRBJ2-7; abundance: few; d_gene: -; len: 15; v_gene: TRBV28
CDR3nt: TGCGCCAGCAGCTGGCCCTGGACAGGGAGCAATGAGCAGTTCTTC; CDR3aa: CASSWPWTGSNEQFF; j_gene: TRBJ2-1; abundance: many; d_gene: TRBD1; len: 15; v_gene: TRBV5-1
CDR3nt: TGTGCCAGCAGTTTAGGGGCTTGGGGGGACACTGAAGCTTTCTTT; CDR3aa: CASSLGAWGDTEAFF; j_gene: TRBJ1-1; abundance: few; d_gene: -; len: 15; v_gene: TRBV12-3/TRBV12-4
CDR3nt: TGTGCCAGCAGCTTCGGGACAGATCTTACCTACGAGCAGTACTTC; CDR3aa: CASSFGTDLTYEQYF; j_gene: TRBJ2-7; abundance: few; d_gene: TRBD1; len: 15; v_gene: TRBV7-6
CDR3nt: TGTGCCAGCAGTACCAGGAGGAGCTCCTACAATGAGCAGTTCTTC; CDR3aa: CASSTRRSSYNEQFF; j_gene: TRBJ2-1; abundance: -; d_gene: -; len: 15; v_gene: TRBV6-2/TRBV6-3
CDR3nt: TGTGCCAGCAGTTACGGGCTAGACATCTACGAGCAGTACTTC; CDR3aa: CASSYGLDIYEQYF; j_gene: TRBJ2-7; abundance: -; d_gene: -; len: 14; v_gene: TRBV6-5
CDR3nt: TGTGCCAGCAGCCTTTTACTAGCGGGGAACCAAGAGACCCAGTACTTC; CDR3aa: CASSLLLAGNQETQYF; j_gene: TRBJ2-5; abundance: -; d_gene: TRBD2; len: 16; v_gene: TRBV7-2
CDR3nt: TGTGCCATCCGCTGGGGACTAGCGGATTACATTGAGCAGTTCTTC; CDR3aa: CAIRWGLADYIEQFF; j_gene: TRBJ2-1; abundance: -; d_gene: TRBD2; len: 15; v_gene: TRBV10-3
CDR3nt: TGTGCCAGCAGCTTATCGGACCAGACCTTGGAAGAGCAGTACTTC; CDR3aa: CASSLSDQTLEEQYF; j_gene: TRBJ2-7; abundance: -; d_gene: -; len: 15; v_gene: TRBV11-3
CDR3nt: TGTGCCAGCAGCTCACCGGGACTCCACACAGATACGCAGTATTTT; CDR3aa: CASSSPGLHTDTQYF; j_gene: TRBJ2-3; abundance: many; d_gene: -; len: 15; v_gene: TRBV5-6
CDR3nt: TGTGCCAGCAGCCAGCGGGCAGGGAGCAATCAGCCCCAGCATTTT; CDR3aa: CASSQRAGSNQPQHF; j_gene: TRBJ1-5; abundance: few; d_gene: -; len: 15; v_gene: TRBV3-1
CDR3nt: TGTGCCAGCAGGCCAAGACAGGACCCTACCTACGAGCAGTACTTC; CDR3aa: CASRPRQDPTYEQYF; j_gene: TRBJ2-7; abundance: -; d_gene: -; len: 15; v_gene: TRBV21-1
CDR3nt: TGTGCCAGCAGCTTACCGACAGGGGAGAACTATGGCTACACCTTC; CDR3aa: CASSLPTGENYGYTF; j_gene: TRBJ1-2; abundance: few; d_gene: TRBD1; len: 15; v_gene: TRBV7-9
CDR3nt: TGTGCCAGCAGCCGTAAGGTCAGGGACGAGCAGTACTTC; CDR3aa: CASSRKVRDEQYF; j_gene: TRBJ2-7; abundance: once; d_gene: -; len: 13; v_gene: TRBV7-2
CDR3nt: TGTGCCGCCGACAGGGGGCGGAACACTGAAGCTTTCTTT; CDR3aa: CAADRGRNTEAFF; j_gene: TRBJ1-1; abundance: -; d_gene: TRBD1; len: 13; v_gene: TRBV6-2/TRBV6-3
CDR3nt: TGTGCCAGCAGCCTAGGGGGAAGGAGAGGGCAAGAGACCCAGTACTTC; CDR3aa: CASSLGGRRGQETQYF; j_gene: TRBJ2-5; abundance: -; d_gene: -; len: 16; v_gene: TRBV7-2
CDR3nt: TGTGCCAGCAGTGAAGGGGGACTAGGGGAGACCCAGTACTTC; CDR3aa: CASSEGGLGETQYF; j_gene: TRBJ2-5; abundance: -; d_gene: TRBD2; len: 14; v_gene: TRBV2
CDR3nt: TGCAGTGCTAGAATGGGGGGCACGTACACAGATACGCAGTATTTT; CDR3aa: CSARMGGTYTDTQYF; j_gene: TRBJ2-3; abundance: -; d_gene: -; len: 15; v_gene: TRBV20-1
CDR3nt: TGTGCCAGCAGCTACCCTACCCAAGTGGGCAACGAGCAGTACTTC; CDR3aa: CASSYPTQVGNEQYF; j_gene: TRBJ2-7; abundance: few; d_gene: -; len: 15; v_gene: TRBV5-5
CDR3nt: TGTGCCAGCAGCTTGGGACTAGCGGGGGGGCGTGTAGATACGCAGTATTTT; CDR3aa: CASSLGLAGGRVDTQYF; j_gene: TRBJ2-3; abundance: -; d_gene: TRBD2; len: 17; v_gene: TRBV5-5
CDR3nt: TGTGCCAGCAGCGCTATAGCGGTTTCCTACAATGAGCAGTTCTTC; CDR3aa: CASSAIAVSYNEQFF; j_gene: TRBJ2-1; abundance: few; d_gene: -; len: 15; v_gene: TRBV6-1
CDR3nt: TGTGCCAGCTCACCACCCGGTAAGGCGAACTACGAGCAGTACTTC; CDR3aa: CASSPPGKANYEQYF; j_gene: TRBJ2-7; abundance: once; d_gene: -; len: 15; v_gene: TRBV18
CDR3nt: TGTGCCAGCAGTTTTCTGACGGGGACATTAAGGCTGCAGTACTTC; CDR3aa: CASSFLTGTLRLQYF; j_gene: TRBJ2-7; abundance: many; d_gene: -; len: 15; v_gene: TRBV28
CDR3nt: TGTGCCAGCAGGCGGACTAGCGGGGCCACCAATGAGCAGTTCTTC; CDR3aa: CASRRTSGATNEQFF; j_gene: TRBJ2-1; abundance: many; d_gene: TRBD2; len: 15; v_gene: TRBV2
CDR3nt: TGTGCCAGCACCAGGGTAGGAAACACCATATATTTT; CDR3aa: CASTRVGNTIYF; j_gene: TRBJ1-3; abundance: many; d_gene: -; len: 12; v_gene: TRBV12-3/TRBV12-4
CDR3nt: TGTGCCAGCAGTTTTCTCGGGGTCAACGAGCAGTACTTC; CDR3aa: CASSFLGVNEQYF; j_gene: TRBJ2-7; abundance: few; d_gene: -; len: 13; v_gene: TRBV12-3/TRBV12-4
CDR3nt: TGCAGCGTTGAAGAGGGACAGGGGGGAAATGAGCAGTTCTTC; CDR3aa: CSVEEGQGGNEQFF; j_gene: TRBJ2-1; abundance: many; d_gene: TRBD1; len: 14; v_gene: TRBV29-1
CDR3nt: TGTGCCAGCAGCTTAAAGGGGACTAGCTTGAATGAGCAGTTCTTC; CDR3aa: CASSLKGTSLNEQFF; j_gene: TRBJ2-1; abundance: few; d_gene: TRBD2; len: 15; v_gene: TRBV7-9
CDR3nt: TGCAGCGCCTCCGGGGTCGCCTACGAGCAGTACTTC; CDR3aa: CSASGVAYEQYF; j_gene: TRBJ2-7; abundance: few; d_gene: -; len: 12; v_gene: TRBV29-1
CDR3nt: TGCAGTGCTTCAGACCGTCTTGGCTACACCTTC; CDR3aa: CSASDRLGYTF; j_gene: TRBJ1-2; abundance: -; d_gene: -; len: 11; v_gene: TRBV20-1
CDR3nt: TGTGCCACCTACTTTGTTACTGAAGCTTTCTTT; CDR3aa: CATYFVTEAFF; j_gene: TRBJ1-1; abundance: -; d_gene: -; len: 11; v_gene: TRBV28
CDR3nt: TGTGCCAGCAGTTACGAACGCGGGGTCCCAAGCGGGAGGGCCTTCAATGAGCAGTTCTTC; CDR3aa: CASSYERGVPSGRAFNEQFF; j_gene: TRBJ2-1; abundance: -; d_gene: TRBD2; len: 20; v_gene: TRBV6-2/TRBV6-3
CDR3nt: TGTGCCAGCAGCACCGAAGGGACAGGGGTTACTGGCTACACCTTC; CDR3aa: CASSTEGTGVTGYTF; j_gene: TRBJ1-2; abundance: -; d_gene: TRBD1; len: 15; v_gene: TRBV5-5
CDR3nt: TGTGCCAGCAGTTTCCTAGGGGCGGGGGAAAAACTGTTTTTT; CDR3aa: CASSFLGAGEKLFF; j_gene: TRBJ1-4; abundance: few; d_gene: -; len: 14; v_gene: TRBV12-3/TRBV12-4
CDR3nt: TGCGCCAGCGGAAACCCTAATGGGGGGACCTACGAGCAGTACTTC; CDR3aa: CASGNPNGGTYEQYF; j_gene: TRBJ2-7; abundance: few; d_gene: -; len: 15; v_gene: TRBV5-1
CDR3nt: TGTGCCAGCAGTGTCGCAGCGGGACGGGCCTACGAGCAGTACTTC; CDR3aa: CASSVAAGRAYEQYF; j_gene: TRBJ2-7; abundance: -; d_gene: TRBD2; len: 15; v_gene: TRBV2